These 23 T cell receptor beta chains share one sample of origin, sequenced in a study of OX40 agonist ivuxolimab in advanced cancers. Sequencing was performed with immunoSEQ multiplex PCR; in TCRdb, only in-frame clones are kept and a portion is missing. The repertoire holds approximately 31,000 clones, with 70% to 90% as singletons. The specimen comprised CD4+ or CD8+ T cells sorted from blood, sampled in a trial of the OX40 agonist ivuxolimab. These TCRs come from an adult with an advanced solid tumor such as melanoma, head and neck, liver or kidney cancer.

In its sample, this clone was seen once. V and J are TRBV7-9 and TRBJ1-2, with TRBD1 as a possible D gene (6 bases). Germline CDR1 and CDR2: SEHNR and FQNEAQ (reference sequence). There are 16 residues in the CDR3. The V end lost 5 bases, the J end lost 6 bases, and 22 bases lay between the germline ends. CDR3 bases: TGTGCCAGCAGCGACACTCACGGGGGCAAATCACATGGCTACACCTTC. Protein sequence: CASSDTHGGKSHGYTF.

This chain links TRBV2 with TRBJ2-7; no clear D. CDR1 SNHLY and CDR2 FYNNEI come from the germline V gene. The V end was cut by 7 bases, the J end by 3 bases, with 13 bases between. This CDR3 has 13 residues. CDR3 DNA: TGTGCCAGCAAAATATCCTTCGACTACGAGCAGTACTTC. Its translation: CASKISFDYEQYF.

This chain uses TRBV7-9 with TRBJ2-7, with D unresolved. Trimming cost V 3 bases and J 3 bases, with 6 bases left between them. CDR1 and CDR2 from the germline V gene are SEHNR and FQNEAQ (reference sequence). The CDR3 is 12 residues long. CDR3 in DNA: TGTGCCAGCAGCTTCCCCAGCTACGAGCAGTACTTC. Translated, it gives CASSFPSYEQYF.

As for this clone: A far larger clone lies a single base away; this is likely a read error. This is likely a read error, given that the CDR3 carries no conserved phenylalanine or tryptophan at its end. The chain links TRBV7-3 to TRBJ2-2; no definite D call. Germline-derived CDR1 and CDR2 are SGHTA and FQGTGA. The CDR3 has 14 amino acids. V gave up 5 bases and J gave up 2 bases, with 9 bases separating them. In DNA, the CDR3 is TGTGCCAGCAGCCCCTTAGGAAACACCGGGGAGCTGTTTCTT. This gives the protein CASSPLGNTGELFL.

The J gene is TRBJ2-1, the V gene TRBV7-8, with D possibly being TRBD2 (5 bases). The CDR3 is 16 amino acids. The germline V gene has CDR1 SGHVS and CDR2 FQNEAQ. V was shortened by 2 bases and J by 6 bases, with 17 bases between the two germline ends. CDR3 region: CASSLRGLFTLNEQFF. As DNA, the CDR3 is TGTGCCAGCAGCTTAAGAGGACTGTTTACCCTCAATGAGCAGTTCTTC.

This chain connects TRBV4-3 to TRBJ2-7, with unresolved D. CDR1 and CDR2 (germline): LGHNA, YSLEER. The CDR3 is made up of 15 amino acids. V lost 0 bases, J lost 2 bases, and 11 bases lay in between. The CDR3 sequence is CASSQDSLTTYEQYF. The DNA of the CDR3 is TGCGCCAGCAGCCAAGATTCTTTGACGACCTACGAGCAGTACTTC.

V is TRBV29-1 and J is TRBJ2-5; TRBD2 might be the D (6 bases). The CDR3 is made up of 14 amino acids. CDR1 is SQVTM and CDR2 is ANQGSEA in the germline V gene. V was cut by 3 bases and J by 4 bases, with 15 bases left in between. CDR3 bases: TGCAGCGTTGATCTTCGGGGGTTTCGAGAGACCCAGTACTTC. Residues: CSVDLRGFRETQYF. Supplemented by reference TRBV29-1 and TRBJ2-5, the full variable domain reads SAVISQKPSRDICQRGTSLTIQCQVDSQVTMMFWYRQQPGQSLTLIATANQGSEATYESGFVIDKFPISRPNLTFSTLTVSNMSPEDSSIYLCSVDLRGFRETQYFGPGTRLLVL.

The rearrangement uses TRBV19 and TRBJ2-7; D is unclear. This CDR3 comprises 15 residues. The germline gives CDR1 LNHDA, CDR2 SQIVND (reference sequence). V was pared by 7 bases and J by 5 bases, with 21 bases between. The CDR3 nucleotides read TGTGCCAGTACTCCTGCGCCAGGTGGTGTCCACGAGCAGTACTTC. Translating gives CASTPAPGGVHEQYF.

The V gene is TRBV7-2, the J gene TRBJ2-7; 8 bases align to TRBD1. The J segment lost 0 bases and the V segment lost 3 bases, leaving 7 bases of the junction unmatched. Germline values: CDR1 SGHTA, CDR2 FQGNSA. CDR3 size: 16 residues. CDR3 protein: CASSFGQGPNSYEQYF. In DNA form, the CDR3 reads TGTGCCAGCAGCTTTGGACAGGGCCCGAACTCCTACGAGCAGTACTTC.

This chain connects TRBV4-2 to TRBJ1-6; 8 bases map to TRBD1. Germline V gives CDR1 LGHNA, CDR2 YNFKEQ. Trimming cost V 1 base and J 10 bases; bases outside gene matches: 6. This CDR3 contains 15 residues. The CDR3 sequence: CASSQVVTGDSPLHF. The DNA of the CDR3 is TGTGCCAGCAGCCAAGTAGTGACAGGGGACTCACCCCTCCACTTT.

This chain connects TRBV28 to TRBJ1-1; no firm D call. The CDR3 is 9 residues long. Deletions cut 6 bases from V and 8 bases from J, with 4 bases between. Germline V CDR1 and CDR2: MDHEN, SYDVKM. This CDR3 reads CASREEAFF. The CDR3 DNA reads TGTGCCAGCAGGGAAGAAGCTTTCTTT. Supplemented by reference TRBV28 and TRBJ1-1, the full variable domain reads DVKVTQSSRYLVKRTGEKVFLECVQDMDHENMFWYRQDPGLGLRLIYFSYDVKMKEKGDIPEGYSVSREKKERFSLILESASTNQTSMYLCASREEAFFGQGTRLTVV.

The genes are TRBV9 and TRBJ2-3; unclear D gene. Germline CDR1 is SGDLS and CDR2 is YYNGEE. Trimming stripped 2 bases from V and 0 bases from J, with 10 bases between. The CDR3 totals 15 residues. The CDR3 DNA reads TGTGCCAGCAGCGTTGGGTATGCGAGCACAGATACGCAGTATTTT. Translation: CASSVGYASTDTQYF. The full variable domain, its missing parts supplied by reference TRBV9 and TRBJ2-3, is DSGVTQTPKHLITATGQRVTLRCSPRSGDLSVYWYQQSLDQGLQFLIQYYNGEERAKGNILERFSAQQFPDLHSELNLSSLELGDSALYFCASSVGYASTDTQYFGPGTRLTVL.

The chain recombines TRBV7-2 with TRBJ2-7; a weak D match, TRBD2 (5 bases). Germline-derived CDR1 and CDR2 are SGHTA and FQGNSA. This CDR3 is 13 amino acids long. Deletions cut 3 bases from V and 3 bases from J, with 9 bases between. CDR3 loop: CASSLLGSYEQYF. Here the CDR3 DNA reads TGTGCCAGCAGCTTGTTAGGGAGCTACGAGCAGTACTTC.

The J gene is TRBJ1-1, the V gene TRBV11-1; D gene ambiguous. The germline V gene has CDR1 SGHAT and CDR2 FQDESV (reference sequence). This CDR3 is built from 12 residues. The V and J ends lost 1 base and 8 bases respectively, with 8 bases between them. CDR3 DNA: TGTGCCAGCAGCTTAGGTCAGCCGGAAGCTTTCTTT. Its translation: CASSLGQPEAFF.

The chain joins TRBV4-3 to TRBJ2-7; either TRBD1 or TRBD2 may fit D (5 bases each). The germline V and J ends were trimmed by 1 base and 5 bases, with 15 bases remaining between them. The CDR3 is 15 amino acids. The germline V gene encodes CDR1 LGHNA and CDR2 YSLEER. CDR3 in DNA: TGCGCCAGCAGCCAAGGTAATTCAGGGAGCGACGAGCAGTACTTC. This encodes CASSQGNSGSDEQYF.

The CDR3 loop is CASYGQGDTGELFF. As DNA, the CDR3 is TGCGCCAGTTATGGACAGGGGGACACCGGGGAGCTGTTTTTT. The chain recombines TRBV4-1 with TRBJ2-2, with TRBD1 matching 10 bases. The V gene end was trimmed by 9 bases and the J gene end by 3 bases; junction bases not matched to a gene: 4. The CDR3 has 14 amino acids. Germline loops: CDR1 MGHRA, CDR2 YSYEKL.

The chain employs TRBV29-1 and TRBJ1-5; D gene ambiguous. Between the trimmed V and J ends, which lost 7 bases and 5 bases, there was a span of 21 bases. The germline gives CDR1 SQVTM, CDR2 ANQGSEA. The CDR3 runs 15 residues. CDR3 region: CSAALEGEPHQPQHF. In DNA, the CDR3 is TGCAGCGCAGCCCTGGAGGGAGAGCCCCATCAGCCCCAGCATTTT. Looking up the rest from reference TRBV29-1 and TRBJ1-5 gives the full variable domain: SAVISQKPSRDICQRGTSLTIQCQVDSQVTMMFWYRQQPGQSLTLIATANQGSEATYESGFVIDKFPISRPNLTFSTLTVSNMSPEDSSIYLCSAALEGEPHQPQHFGDGTRLSIL.

This chain uses TRBV5-6 with TRBJ1-2, with a weak D call TRBD1 (5 bases). The germline gives CDR1 SGHDT, CDR2 YYEEEE. CDR3 length: 12 amino acids. The V end lost 0 bases, the J end lost 12 bases, and 12 bases lay between the germline ends. CDR3 DNA sequence: TGTGCCAGCAGCTTGGGGCAGGGCTTTGACACCTTC. Its translation: CASSLGQGFDTF.

This clone has only a few counts. The chain is built from TRBV7-9 and TRBJ2-1, with D uncertain. This CDR3 contains 12 residues. V dropped 1 base and J dropped 7 bases, with 5 bases sitting between them. Germline-derived CDR1 and CDR2 are SEHNR and FQNEAQ (reference sequence). This chain's CDR3 is CASSLGINEQFF. CDR3 sequence (DNA): TGTGCCAGCAGCTTAGGGATTAATGAGCAGTTCTTC.

The chain carries TRBV7-9 and TRBJ1-2, with 9 bases lining up with TRBD1. In germline, CDR1 is SEHNR, CDR2 FQNEAQ (reference sequence). The V segment lost 5 bases and the J segment 7 bases; nucleotides outside the gene matches: 5. The CDR3 has 13 amino acids. In DNA, the CDR3 is TGTGCCAGCAGCCTGGACAGGGGAGTTGGCTACACCTTC. It yields the protein CASSLDRGVGYTF.

This chain joins TRBV11-2 and TRBJ2-3; weak D call: TRBD2 (5 bases). V was cut by 1 base and J by 2 bases, with 13 bases left in between. Germline CDR1 reads SGHAT; CDR2 reads FQNNGV. This CDR3 is 16 amino acids long. CDR3 bases: TGTGCCAGCAGCTTAGTTCGGGGAATCGTCACAGATACGCAGTATTTT. Protein product: CASSLVRGIVTDTQYF.

The rearrangement links TRBV9 to TRBJ2-1; a weak D match, TRBD2 (6 bases). Germline lookup yields CDR1 SGDLS and CDR2 YYNGEE. The CDR3 is 14 residues long. The ends were cut back, 0 bases at V and 3 bases at J, with 7 bases in the middle. The CDR3 spells CASSVAAGYNEQFF. CDR3 nucleotides: TGTGCCAGCAGCGTAGCAGCGGGCTACAATGAGCAGTTCTTC.

This clone appeared a few times. This rearrangement joins TRBV7-9 to TRBJ2-7; D perhaps matches TRBD1 (6 bases). V lost 6 bases and J 6 bases, leaving 12 bases between the germline ends. This CDR3 spans 12 amino acids. Germline V gene sequence: CDR1 SEHNR, CDR2 FQNEAQ (reference sequence). The CDR3 loop is CASRDSLREQYF. DNA for the CDR3: TGTGCCAGCAGGGACAGTCTCCGCGAGCAGTACTTC.